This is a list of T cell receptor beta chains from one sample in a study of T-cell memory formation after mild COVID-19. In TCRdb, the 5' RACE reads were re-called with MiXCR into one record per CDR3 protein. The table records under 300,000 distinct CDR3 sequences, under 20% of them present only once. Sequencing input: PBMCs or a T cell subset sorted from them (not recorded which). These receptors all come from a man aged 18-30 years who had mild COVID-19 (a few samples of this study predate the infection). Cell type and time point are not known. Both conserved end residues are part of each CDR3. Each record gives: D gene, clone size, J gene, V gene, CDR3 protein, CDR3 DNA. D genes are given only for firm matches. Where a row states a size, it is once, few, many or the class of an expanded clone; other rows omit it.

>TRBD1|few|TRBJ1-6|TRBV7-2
CASSSRQGTANSPLHF
TGTGCCAGCAGCTCAAGACAGGGAACCGCTAATTCACCCCTCCACTTT
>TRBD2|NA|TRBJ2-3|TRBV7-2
CASSETSGWGADTQYF
TGTGCCAGCAGCGAGACTAGCGGGTGGGGGGCGGATACGCAGTATTTT
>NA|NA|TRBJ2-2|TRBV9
CASSVEMGTGELFF
TGTGCCAGCAGCGTAGAGATGGGCACCGGGGAGCTGTTTTTT
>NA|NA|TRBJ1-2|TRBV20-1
CSVQANYGYTF
TGCAGTGTTCAGGCGAACTATGGCTACACCTTC
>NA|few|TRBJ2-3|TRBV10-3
CAISEAQSTDTQYF
TGTGCCATCAGTGAAGCGCAGAGCACAGATACGCAGTATTTT
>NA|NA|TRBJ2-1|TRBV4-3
CASSQLSGDEQFF
TGCGCCAGCAGCCAACTCTCTGGCGATGAGCAGTTCTTC
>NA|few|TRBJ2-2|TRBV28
CASSKTTGELFF
TGTGCCAGCAGCAAGACCACCGGGGAGCTGTTTTTT
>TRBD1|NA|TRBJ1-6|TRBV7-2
CASSVQGESSPLHF
TGTGCCAGCAGCGTCCAGGGGGAGAGTTCACCCCTCCACTTT
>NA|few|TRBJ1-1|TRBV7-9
CASSPVAGGNTEAFF
TGTGCCAGCAGCCCGGTGGCAGGTGGGAACACTGAAGCTTTCTTT
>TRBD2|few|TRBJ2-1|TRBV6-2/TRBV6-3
CASSGGLALSNNEQFF
TGTGCCAGCAGCGGAGGACTAGCCCTCTCAAACAATGAGCAGTTCTTC
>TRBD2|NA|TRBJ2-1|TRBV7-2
CASSTSGGDNEQFF
TGTGCCAGCAGCACTAGCGGGGGGGACAATGAGCAGTTCTTC
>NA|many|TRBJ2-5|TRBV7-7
CASSLRGAETQYF
TGTGCTAGCAGCTTGAGGGGGGCGGAGACCCAGTACTTC
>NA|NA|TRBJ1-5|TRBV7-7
CASSLLGAGVMAQHF
TGTGCTAGCAGCTTATTGGGGGCAGGGGTAATGGCCCAGCATTTT
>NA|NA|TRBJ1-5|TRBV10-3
CATRNRADQPQHF
TGTGCCACCCGGAACAGGGCTGATCAGCCCCAGCATTTT
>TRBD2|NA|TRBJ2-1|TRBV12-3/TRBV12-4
CASGLSGGRDEQFF
TGTGCCAGTGGGCTGTCGGGGGGACGCGATGAGCAGTTCTTC
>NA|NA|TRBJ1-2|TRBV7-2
CASSFEGLYGYTF
TGTGCCAGCAGCTTCGAGGGTCTCTATGGCTACACCTTC
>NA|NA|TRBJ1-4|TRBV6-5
CASSSQDSLNEKLFF
TGTGCCAGCAGTTCTCAGGACAGCCTTAATGAAAAACTGTTTTTT
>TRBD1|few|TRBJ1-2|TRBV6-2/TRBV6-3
CASSYDGTGFYFVGYTF
TGTGCCAGCAGTTACGACGGGACAGGCTTTTATTTCGTGGGCTACACCTTC
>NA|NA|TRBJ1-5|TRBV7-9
CASSLNREGNQPQHF
TGTGCCAGCAGCTTAAACAGGGAGGGCAATCAGCCCCAGCATTTT
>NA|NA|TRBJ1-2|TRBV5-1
CASSLFPGNYGYTF
TGCGCCAGCAGCTTATTTCCGGGGAACTATGGCTACACCTTC
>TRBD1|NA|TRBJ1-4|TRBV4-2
CASSQANPGTGEKLFF
TGTGCCAGCAGCCAAGCAAATCCCGGGACAGGCGAAAAACTGTTTTTT
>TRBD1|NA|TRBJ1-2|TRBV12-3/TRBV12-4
CASSLGTGYGYGYTF
TGTGCCAGCAGTTTGGGGACAGGGTACGGCTATGGCTACACCTTC
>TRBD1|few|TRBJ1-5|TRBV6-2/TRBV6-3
CASTGTDNQPQHF
TGTGCCAGTACCGGGACAGACAATCAGCCCCAGCATTTT
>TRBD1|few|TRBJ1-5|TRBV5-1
CASREGASNQPQHF
TGCGCCAGCAGGGAGGGGGCCAGCAATCAGCCCCAGCATTTT
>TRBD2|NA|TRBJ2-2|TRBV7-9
CASSKKVGEGSTGELFF
TGTGCCAGCAGTAAGAAGGTTGGGGAGGGGAGCACCGGGGAGCTGTTTTTT